This T cell receptor beta chain was documented in a study of cytomegalovirus exposure and HLA in healthy donors. Whole-study findings and limits: Donor immune exposure was known only as CMV serostatus.

A remark on this clone: The antigen remains unidentified.

Use of 60 Vbeta and 13 Jbeta primers characterized the PCR. TCRdb's copy holds only in-frame clones and misses some; the assay was immunoSEQ multiplex PCR. The table has 130,000 or so clones, about 83% seen once. The CDR3 length is 14 residues. Trimming removed 3 bases from V and 0 bases from J, with 8 bases in between. The germline V gene encodes CDR1 LNHDA and CDR2 SQIVND (reference sequence). The chain has TRBV19 and TRBJ1-1; no clear D. Material: PBMCs. The receptor comes from a woman in her 30s in good health and CMV-seronegative. The CDR3 reads CASSIFPMNTEAFF. DNA for the CDR3: TGTGCCAGTAGTATTTTCCCCATGAACACTGAAGCTTTCTTT.